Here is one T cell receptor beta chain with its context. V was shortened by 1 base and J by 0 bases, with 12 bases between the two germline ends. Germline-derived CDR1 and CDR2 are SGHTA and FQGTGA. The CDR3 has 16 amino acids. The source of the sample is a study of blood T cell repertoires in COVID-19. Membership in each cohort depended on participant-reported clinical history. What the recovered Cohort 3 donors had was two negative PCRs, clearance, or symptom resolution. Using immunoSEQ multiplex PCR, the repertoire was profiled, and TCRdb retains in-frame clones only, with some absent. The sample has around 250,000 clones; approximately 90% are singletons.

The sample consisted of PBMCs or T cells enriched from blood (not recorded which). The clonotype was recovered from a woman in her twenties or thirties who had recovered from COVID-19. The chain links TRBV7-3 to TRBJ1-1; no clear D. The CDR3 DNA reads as TGTGCCAGCAGCTTAAGACCCCGAGGGCTGAACACTGAAGCTTTCTTT. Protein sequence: CASSLRPRGLNTEAFF.